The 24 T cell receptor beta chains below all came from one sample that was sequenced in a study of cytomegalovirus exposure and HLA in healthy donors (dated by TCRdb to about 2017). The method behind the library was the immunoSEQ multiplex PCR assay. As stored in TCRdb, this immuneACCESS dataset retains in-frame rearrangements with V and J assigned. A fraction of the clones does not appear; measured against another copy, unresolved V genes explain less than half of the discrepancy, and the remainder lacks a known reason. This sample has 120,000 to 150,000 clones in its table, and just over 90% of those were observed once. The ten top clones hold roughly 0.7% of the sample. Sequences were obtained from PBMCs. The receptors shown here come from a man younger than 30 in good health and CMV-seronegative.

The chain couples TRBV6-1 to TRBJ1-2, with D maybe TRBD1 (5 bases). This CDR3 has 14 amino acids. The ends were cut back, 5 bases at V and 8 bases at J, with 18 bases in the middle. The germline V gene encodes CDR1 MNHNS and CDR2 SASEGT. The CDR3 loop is CASSLAGGLSGYTF. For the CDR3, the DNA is TGTGCCAGCAGTTTGGCCGGGGGACTTAGCGGCTACACCTTC.

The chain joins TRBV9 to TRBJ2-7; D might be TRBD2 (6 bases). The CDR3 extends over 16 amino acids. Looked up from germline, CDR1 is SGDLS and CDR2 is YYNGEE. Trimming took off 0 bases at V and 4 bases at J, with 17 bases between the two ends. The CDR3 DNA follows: TGTGCCAGCAGCGTAGAGCCCGAAATTGGGAGGTACGAGCAGTACTTC. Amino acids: CASSVEPEIGRYEQYF.

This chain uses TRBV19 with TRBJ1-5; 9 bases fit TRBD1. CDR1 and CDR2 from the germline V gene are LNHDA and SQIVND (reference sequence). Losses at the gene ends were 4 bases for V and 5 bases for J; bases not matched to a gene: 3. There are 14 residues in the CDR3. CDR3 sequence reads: CASSTGQGYQPQHF. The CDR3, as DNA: TGTGCCAGTAGTACGGGACAGGGCTATCAGCCCCAGCATTTT.

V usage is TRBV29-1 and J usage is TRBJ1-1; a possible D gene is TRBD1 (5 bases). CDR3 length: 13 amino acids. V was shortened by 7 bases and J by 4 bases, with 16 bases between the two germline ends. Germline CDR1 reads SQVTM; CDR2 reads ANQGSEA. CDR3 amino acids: CSALMTETTEAFF. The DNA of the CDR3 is TGCAGCGCCTTGATGACAGAGACCACTGAAGCTTTCTTT.

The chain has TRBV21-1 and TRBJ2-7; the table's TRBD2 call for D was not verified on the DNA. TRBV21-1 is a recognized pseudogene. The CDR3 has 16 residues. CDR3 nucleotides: TGTGCCAGCAGAGGGACTAGCGGCCGATTATCCTACGAGCAGTACGTC. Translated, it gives CASRGTSGRLSYEQYV.

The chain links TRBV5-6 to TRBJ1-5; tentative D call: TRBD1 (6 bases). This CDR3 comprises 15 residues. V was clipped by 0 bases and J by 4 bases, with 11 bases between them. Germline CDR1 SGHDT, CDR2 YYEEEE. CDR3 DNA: TGTGCCAGCAGCTTGGCTACAGGGCGGAATCAGCCCCAGCATTTT. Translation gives CASSLATGRNQPQHF.

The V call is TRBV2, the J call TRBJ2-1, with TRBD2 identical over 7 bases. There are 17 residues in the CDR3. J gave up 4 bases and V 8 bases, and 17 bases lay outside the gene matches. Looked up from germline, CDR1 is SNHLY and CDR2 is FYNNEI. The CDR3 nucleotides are TGTGCCAGCTCTCCCAGGACTGGGCTAGCGGCATACAATGAGCAGTTCTTC. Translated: CASSPRTGLAAYNEQFF.

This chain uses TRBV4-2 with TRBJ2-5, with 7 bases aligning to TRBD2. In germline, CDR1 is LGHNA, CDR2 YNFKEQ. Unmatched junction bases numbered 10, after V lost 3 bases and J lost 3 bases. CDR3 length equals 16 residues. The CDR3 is CASSHTAAGTKETQYF. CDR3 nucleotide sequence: TGTGCCAGCAGCCACACCGCAGCGGGAACCAAAGAGACCCAGTACTTC.

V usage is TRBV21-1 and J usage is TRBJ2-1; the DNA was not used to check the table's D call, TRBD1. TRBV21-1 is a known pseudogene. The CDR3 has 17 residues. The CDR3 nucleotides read TGTGCCAGCAGCAATCTTCACAGGGGGCCAGCCTACAATGAGCAGTTCTTC. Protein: CASSNLHRGPAYNEQFF.

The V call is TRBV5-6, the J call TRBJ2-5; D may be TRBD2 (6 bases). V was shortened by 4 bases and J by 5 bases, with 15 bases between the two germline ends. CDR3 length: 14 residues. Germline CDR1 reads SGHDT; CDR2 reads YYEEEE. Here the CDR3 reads CASSPTSWGETQYF. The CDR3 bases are TGTGCCAGCAGCCCGACTAGTTGGGGGGAGACCCAGTACTTC.

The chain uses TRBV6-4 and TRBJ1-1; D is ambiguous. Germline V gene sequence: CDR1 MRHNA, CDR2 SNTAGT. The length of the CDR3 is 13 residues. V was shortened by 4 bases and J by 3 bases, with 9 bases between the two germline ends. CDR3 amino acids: CASSADWDTEAFF. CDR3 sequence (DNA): TGTGCCAGCAGTGCCGACTGGGACACTGAAGCTTTCTTT.

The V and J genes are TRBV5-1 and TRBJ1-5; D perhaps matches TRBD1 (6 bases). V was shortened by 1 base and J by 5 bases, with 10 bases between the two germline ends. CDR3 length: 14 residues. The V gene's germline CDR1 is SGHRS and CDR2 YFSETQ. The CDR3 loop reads CASSLSGADQPQHF. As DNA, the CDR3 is TGCGCCAGCAGCTTGTCAGGGGCCGATCAGCCCCAGCATTTT.

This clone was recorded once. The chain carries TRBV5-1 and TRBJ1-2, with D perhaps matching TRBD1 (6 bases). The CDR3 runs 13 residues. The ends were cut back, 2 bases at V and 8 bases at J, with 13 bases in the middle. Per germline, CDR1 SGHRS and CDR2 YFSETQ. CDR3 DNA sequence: TGCGCCAGCAGCTTTCAGGGGTTCGGCGGCTACACCTTC. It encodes CASSFQGFGGYTF.

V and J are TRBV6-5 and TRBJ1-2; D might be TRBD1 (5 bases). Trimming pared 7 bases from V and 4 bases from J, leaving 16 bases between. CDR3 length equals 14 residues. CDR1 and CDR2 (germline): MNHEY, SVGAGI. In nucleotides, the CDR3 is TGTGCCAGCAAGGGGACGGGAGAGCGCTATGGCTACACCTTC. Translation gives CASKGTGERYGYTF.

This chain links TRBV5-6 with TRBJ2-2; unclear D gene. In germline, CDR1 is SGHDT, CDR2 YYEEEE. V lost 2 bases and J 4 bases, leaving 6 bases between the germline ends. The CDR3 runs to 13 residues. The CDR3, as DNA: TGTGCCAGCAGCTTCAGACTCACCGGGGAGCTGTTTTTT. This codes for CASSFRLTGELFF.

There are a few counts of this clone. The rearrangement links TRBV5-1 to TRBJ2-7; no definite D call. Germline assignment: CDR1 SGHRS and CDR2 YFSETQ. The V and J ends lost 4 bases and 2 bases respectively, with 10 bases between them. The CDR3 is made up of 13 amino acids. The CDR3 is CASSRQGPYEQYF. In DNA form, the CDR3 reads TGCGCCAGCAGCCGACAAGGCCCCTACGAGCAGTACTTC.

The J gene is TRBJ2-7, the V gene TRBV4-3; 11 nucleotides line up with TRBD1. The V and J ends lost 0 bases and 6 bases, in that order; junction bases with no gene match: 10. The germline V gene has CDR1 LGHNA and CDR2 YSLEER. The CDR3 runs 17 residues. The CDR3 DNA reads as TGCGCCAGCAGCCAAGATCCGGACAGGGGGCGGTGTTCCGAGCAGTACGTC. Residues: CASSQDPDRGRCSEQYV.

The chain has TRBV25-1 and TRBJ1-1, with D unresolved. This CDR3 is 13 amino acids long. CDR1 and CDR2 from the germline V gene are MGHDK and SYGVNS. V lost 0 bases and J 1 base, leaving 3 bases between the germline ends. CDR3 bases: TGTGCCAGCAGTGAATACGGGAACACTGAAGCTTTCTTT. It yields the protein CASSEYGNTEAFF.

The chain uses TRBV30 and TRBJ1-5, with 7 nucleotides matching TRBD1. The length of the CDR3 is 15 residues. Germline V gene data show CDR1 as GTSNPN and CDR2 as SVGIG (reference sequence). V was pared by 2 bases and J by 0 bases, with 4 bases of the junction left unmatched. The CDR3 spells CAWSPGTVSNQPQHF. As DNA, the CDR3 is TGTGCCTGGAGTCCCGGGACAGTTAGCAATCAGCCCCAGCATTTT.

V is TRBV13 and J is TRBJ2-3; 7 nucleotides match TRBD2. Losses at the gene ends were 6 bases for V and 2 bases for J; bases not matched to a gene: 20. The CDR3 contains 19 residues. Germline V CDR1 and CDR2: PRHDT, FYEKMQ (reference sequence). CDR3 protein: CASRIRTSGALNITDTQYF. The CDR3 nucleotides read TGTGCCAGCAGGATTAGAACCAGCGGGGCGTTAAATATCACAGATACGCAGTATTTT.

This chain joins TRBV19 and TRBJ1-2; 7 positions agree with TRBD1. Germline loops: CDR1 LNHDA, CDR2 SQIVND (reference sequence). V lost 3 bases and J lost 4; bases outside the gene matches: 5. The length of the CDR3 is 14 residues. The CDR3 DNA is TGTGCCAGTAGTATCCTGGGACAGTTCTATGGCTACACCTTC. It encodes CASSILGQFYGYTF.

DNA of the CDR3: TGTGCCAGCAGTGAAGTTGGCAGGGAACGGTACTTC. Amino acid sequence: CASSEVGRERYF. This chain links TRBV2 with TRBJ2-7; perhaps TRBD1 as D (5 bases). The CDR3 loop spans 12 amino acids. Germline CDR1 is SNHLY and CDR2 is FYNNEI. V lost 1 base and J 12 bases, leaving 13 bases between the germline ends.

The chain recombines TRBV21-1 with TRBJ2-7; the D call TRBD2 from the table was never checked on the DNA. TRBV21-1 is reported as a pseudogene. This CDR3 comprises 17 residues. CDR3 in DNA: TGTGCCAGCAGGAAGAAGGATCGGGAGAATCCGAAAAACGAGCAGTACGTC. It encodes CASRKKDRENPKNEQYV.

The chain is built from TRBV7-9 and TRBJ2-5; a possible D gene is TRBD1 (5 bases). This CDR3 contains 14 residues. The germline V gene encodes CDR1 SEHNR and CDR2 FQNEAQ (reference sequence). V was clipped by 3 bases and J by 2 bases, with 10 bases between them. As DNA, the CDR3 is TGTGCCAGCAGCTTGTGGGGCGGACAAGAGACCCAGTACTTC. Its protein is CASSLWGGQETQYF. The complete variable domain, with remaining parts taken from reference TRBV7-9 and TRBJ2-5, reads DTGVSQNPRHKITKRGQNVTFRCDPISEHNRLYWYRQTLGQGPEFLTYFQNEAQLEKSRLLSDRFSAERPKGSFSTLEIQRTEQGDSAMYLCASSLWGGQETQYFGPGTRLLVL.